The 28 T cell receptor beta chains in this list originate from one sample, sequenced in a study of cytomegalovirus exposure and HLA in healthy donors. Both 60 Vbeta primers and 13 Jbeta primers went into the PCR. Assay used: immunoSEQ multiplex PCR; TCRdb lists only in-frame clones, some missing. This sample's clone table lists 50,000 to 60,000 clones. Sequenced: PBMCs. Every receptor here comes from a woman in her fifties or sixties in good health and CMV-seropositive.

The chain is built from TRBV4-2 and TRBJ2-7, with D tentatively TRBD1 (5 bases). CDR1 LGHNA and CDR2 YNFKEQ come from the germline V gene. The V end lost 1 base, the J end lost 5 bases, and 15 bases lay between the germline ends. The CDR3 loop spans 15 amino acids. The CDR3, as DNA: TGTGCCAGCAGCCAAGTGGGGCAGGGCGTCAACGAGCAGTACTTC. Amino acids: CASSQVGQGVNEQYF.

The chain recombines TRBV4-1 with TRBJ2-7, with TRBD2 identical over 12 bases. Germline V gives CDR1 MGHRA, CDR2 YSYEKL. Trimming removed 3 bases from V and 8 bases from J; junction bases left unmatched: 11. The CDR3 loop spans 16 amino acids. Written as DNA, the CDR3 is TGCGCCAGCAGCCATAGCCTAGCGGGAGGGACCCGGCAGCAGTACTTC. Its translation is CASSHSLAGGTRQQYF.

This chain joins TRBV5-6 and TRBJ2-6, with D possibly TRBD1 on 7 matching bases. CDR1 is SGHDT and CDR2 is YYEEEE in the germline V gene. Trimming removed 3 bases at V and 0 bases at J, with 13 bases between. The CDR3 sequence is 17 residues long. CDR3 residues: CASSWGGTVSGANVLTF. The DNA of the CDR3 is TGTGCCAGCAGCTGGGGCGGGACAGTCTCTGGGGCCAACGTCCTGACTTTC.

The rearrangement uses TRBV2 and TRBJ1-5; D may be TRBD1 (5 bases). CDR1 is SNHLY, CDR2 FYNNEI, per germline. V was shortened by 3 bases and J by 2 bases, with 8 bases between the two germline ends. CDR3 length: 14 residues. CDR3 coding DNA: TGTGCCAGCAGTGACAGGGCCGGCAATCAGCCCCAGCATTTT. This gives the protein CASSDRAGNQPQHF.

CDR3 bases: TGCAGCGTGTCCCCCGCGGGGGTCGAGCAGTTCTTC. Protein sequence: CSVSPAGVEQFF. This chain joins TRBV29-1 and TRBJ2-1; 7 nucleotides agree with TRBD2. There are 12 residues in the CDR3. After removal of 6 bases from V and 10 bases from J, the junction contained 9 bases not matched to a gene. Germline CDR1 and CDR2: SQVTM and ANQGSEA.

The DNA for the CDR3 is TGTGCCAGCAGTTACGAGGGTATCGGTGAGCAGTTCTTC. Its translation is CASSYEGIGEQFF. This chain joins TRBV6-5 and TRBJ2-1; a possible D gene is TRBD2 (5 bases). In germline, CDR1 is MNHEY, CDR2 SVGAGI. The V gene lost 2 bases and the J gene lost 9 bases, with 11 bases spanning the gap. This CDR3 contains 13 residues.

V gene TRBV11-3 combines with J gene TRBJ1-5; the D gene is possibly TRBD1 (6 bases). Trimming shortened V by 5 bases and J by 2 bases, and 22 bases separated the two germline ends. The CDR3 extends over 18 amino acids. The germline CDR1 and CDR2 sequences are SGHNT and YENEEA. The CDR3 bases are TGTGCCAGCAGCCCCCCCCGCCGGCAGGGGTGGGGCAATCAGCCCCAGCATTTT. Encoded protein: CASSPPRRQGWGNQPQHF.

V usage is TRBV19 and J usage is TRBJ1-1, with a tentative D call TRBD1 (5 bases). V was pared by 6 bases and J by 0 bases, with 14 bases between. This CDR3 comprises 15 residues. Germline loops: CDR1 LNHDA, CDR2 SQIVND (reference sequence). The CDR3 DNA reads as TGTGCCAGTAGGACCCACGGGGGGATGAACACTGAAGCTTTCTTT. It yields the protein CASRTHGGMNTEAFF.

The rearrangement uses TRBV6-6 and TRBJ2-7; 7 bases line up with TRBD1. Germline V gives CDR1 MNHNY, CDR2 SVGAGI (reference sequence). The CDR3 spans 15 residues. V trimming: 7 bases; J trimming: 0 bases; junction bases outside the gene matches: 9. As DNA, the CDR3 is TGTGCCAGCACCCTACAGGGGCACAGCTCCTACGAGCAGTACTTC. This codes for CASTLQGHSSYEQYF.

The chain carries TRBV5-5 and TRBJ1-1; D gene uncertain. V was cut by 1 base and J by 5 bases, with 6 bases left in between. Per the germline V gene, CDR1 is SGHKS and CDR2 is YYEKEE (reference sequence). This CDR3 is built from 12 residues. CDR3 nucleotides: TGTGCCAGCAGCTTGCGGGGAACTGAAGCTTTCTTT. Its translation is CASSLRGTEAFF.

V usage is TRBV30 and J usage is TRBJ1-6, with D maybe TRBD1 (6 bases). The V and J ends lost 0 bases and 7 bases respectively, with 13 bases between them. The CDR3 loop spans 15 amino acids. Per the germline V gene, CDR1 is GTSNPN and CDR2 is SVGIG (reference sequence). The CDR3 spells CAWSVSPQGNSPLHF. In DNA, the CDR3 is TGTGCCTGGAGTGTATCCCCGCAGGGGAATTCACCCCTCCACTTT.

The gene calls are TRBV30 and TRBJ2-3; 9 bases match TRBD2. Germline V gene lookup returns CDR1 GTSNPN and CDR2 SVGIG (reference sequence). Unmatched junction bases numbered 8, after V lost 2 bases and J lost 2 bases. The CDR3 has 16 residues. DNA of the CDR3: TGTGCCTGGAGTTCAGCGGGGGGCTCGCTCACAGATACGCAGTATTTT. Translated, it gives CAWSSAGGSLTDTQYF.

J is TRBJ2-5 and V is TRBV27, with D tentatively TRBD1 (8 bases). Germline assignment: CDR1 MNHEY and CDR2 SMNVEV (reference sequence). This CDR3 region has 15 residues. V lost 5 bases, J lost 3 bases, and 16 bases lay in between. The CDR3 DNA reads TGTGCCAGCAGTCTTGGACAGGGAGGGGAAGAGACCCAGTACTTC. Translating gives CASSLGQGGEETQYF.

V and J are TRBV6-5 and TRBJ1-2; 10 bases align to TRBD1. J gave up 8 bases and V 6 bases, and 6 bases lay outside the gene matches. This CDR3 has 13 amino acids. In germline, CDR1 is MNHEY, CDR2 SVGAGI. In DNA, the CDR3 is TGTGCCAGCAGCGCGACAGGGGGCGAAGGCTACACCTTC. It yields the protein CASSATGGEGYTF.

The chain carries TRBV18 and TRBJ2-5, with TRBD2 matching over 8 bases. Losses at the gene ends were 6 bases for V and 4 bases for J; bases not matched to a gene: 4. Germline V CDR1 and CDR2: KGHSH, LQKENI. The CDR3 extends over 13 amino acids. The CDR3, as DNA: TGTGCCAGCTCTCCGGGACTAGTAGAGACCCAGTACTTC. Translated, it gives CASSPGLVETQYF.

The chain couples TRBV15 to TRBJ1-3, with D unresolved. V dropped 4 bases and J dropped 4 bases, with 11 bases sitting between them. Germline loops: CDR1 LNHNV, CDR2 YYDKDF (reference sequence). The CDR3 contains 14 residues. The CDR3 region has the DNA TGTGCCACCAGCACCCCGGTAGCGGGAAACACCATATATTTT. Its translation: CATSTPVAGNTIYF. Drawing the rest from reference TRBV15 and TRBJ1-3, the complete variable domain is DAMVIQNPRYQVTQFGKPVTLSCSQTLNHNVMYWYQQKSSQAPKLLFHYYDKDFNNEADTPDNFQSRRPNTSFCFLDIRSPGLGDTAMYLCATSTPVAGNTIYFGEGSWLTVV.

DNA of the CDR3: TGCGCCAGCAGTGAGTTGGGGACAGGGGCCATGAACACTGAAGCTTTCTTT. Translated: CASSELGTGAMNTEAFF. The J gene is TRBJ1-1, the V gene TRBV10-2; 10 positions match TRBD1. The CDR3 covers 17 residues. The V and J ends lost 1 base and 0 bases, in that order; junction bases with no gene match: 5. In germline, CDR1 is WSHSY, CDR2 SAAADI.

The V call is TRBV29-1, the J call TRBJ2-3; weak D call: TRBD1 (6 bases). V was trimmed by 8 bases and J by 2 bases, leaving 14 bases between them. Per germline, CDR1 SQVTM and CDR2 ANQGSEA. The CDR3 has 13 amino acids. CDR3 region: CSSSGEITDTQYF. The CDR3 region has the DNA TGCAGCAGCTCAGGGGAAATCACAGATACGCAGTATTTT.

The rearrangement links TRBV5-6 to TRBJ1-6, with a possible D match to TRBD1 (5 bases). The CDR3 covers 14 residues. Trimming removed 3 bases at V and 9 bases at J, with 13 bases between. The germline V gene has CDR1 SGHDT and CDR2 YYEEEE. The CDR3 DNA reads as TGTGCCAGCAGCTACCCAGGGATTCTTTCACCCCTCCACTTT. The encoded protein is CASSYPGILSPLHF.

CDR3: CASNAGVSTDTQYF. The CDR3 DNA is TGTGCCAGTAACGCAGGGGTGAGCACAGATACGCAGTATTTT. The chain recombines TRBV19 with TRBJ2-3; D is possibly TRBD1 (6 bases). The V and J ends lost 7 bases and 0 bases respectively, with 11 bases between them. Germline CDR1 reads LNHDA; CDR2 reads SQIVND (reference sequence). The CDR3 extends over 14 amino acids.

This rearrangement joins TRBV7-9 to TRBJ2-5; D is possibly TRBD2 (5 bases). CDR1 is SEHNR and CDR2 is FQNEAQ in the germline V gene (reference sequence). There are 15 residues in the CDR3. With 8 bases removed from V and 5 bases from J, the gap between germline ends came to 21 bases. The CDR3 is CASSLGGLVMETQYF. The CDR3 DNA is TGTGCCAGCTCCTTAGGAGGTCTTGTAATGGAGACCCAGTACTTC.

The chain recombines TRBV7-9 with TRBJ1-2; D unclear. Trimming removed 8 bases at V and 2 bases at J, with 12 bases between. The CDR3 extends over 13 amino acids. Germline loops: CDR1 SEHNR, CDR2 FQNEAQ (reference sequence). CDR3: CASPRPGNYGYTF. DNA of the CDR3: TGTGCCAGCCCTAGGCCCGGAAACTATGGCTACACCTTC.

The chain links TRBV18 to TRBJ2-1, with D possibly TRBD2 on 6 matching bases. The germline CDR1 and CDR2 sequences are KGHSH and LQKENI. CDR3 length: 15 residues. The V gene lost 6 bases and the J gene lost 4 bases, with 16 bases spanning the gap. CDR3 protein: CASSPSLARYNEQFF. The CDR3 region has the DNA TGTGCCAGCTCCCCAAGCCTAGCGCGTTACAATGAGCAGTTCTTC.

The V and J genes are TRBV10-3 and TRBJ1-5; weak D call: TRBD1 (5 bases). V lost 5 bases and J lost 1, with 9 bases in between. The germline V gene encodes CDR1 ENHRY and CDR2 SYGVKD. The CDR3 runs 14 residues. The CDR3 DNA reads as TGTGCCATCAGTCCCCAGGGAAGCAATCAGCCCCAGCATTTT. Translation gives CAISPQGSNQPQHF.

V is TRBV2 and J is TRBJ2-3; a possible D gene is TRBD2 (6 bases). The CDR3 loop spans 15 amino acids. V was shortened by 5 bases and J by 0 bases, with 12 bases between the two germline ends. Per the germline V gene, CDR1 is SNHLY and CDR2 is FYNNEI. The CDR3 reads CASSPGTSSTDTQYF. Here the CDR3 DNA reads TGTGCCAGCAGTCCCGGGACTTCTAGCACAGATACGCAGTATTTT.

The CDR3 loop reads CASGASGAEAFF. The CDR3, as DNA: TGTGCCAGCGGGGCCTCGGGAGCTGAAGCTTTCTTT. V and J are TRBV6-1 and TRBJ1-1; possible D gene TRBD1, 5 bases. CDR1 and CDR2 from the germline V gene are MNHNS and SASEGT. Between the trimmed V and J ends, which lost 8 bases and 6 bases, there was a span of 13 bases. The CDR3 covers 12 residues.

The genes are TRBV19 and TRBJ2-1; 8 bases align to TRBD1. The CDR3 length is 16 residues. Germline-derived CDR1 and CDR2 are LNHDA and SQIVND (reference sequence). Unmatched junction bases numbered 10, after V lost 6 bases and J lost 3 bases. The CDR3 DNA sequence: TGTGCCAGTAGCCTCCCCGGGACAGGATACTACAATGAGCAGTTCTTC. Protein sequence: CASSLPGTGYYNEQFF. The full variable domain, in which reference TRBV19 and TRBJ2-1 provide the parts outside the CDR3, is DGGITQSPKYLFRKEGQNVTLSCEQNLNHDAMYWYRQDPGQGLRLIYYSQIVNDFQKGDIAEGYSVSREKKESFPLTVTSAQKNPTAFYLCASSLPGTGYYNEQFFGPGTRLTVL.

The V and J genes are TRBV5-1 and TRBJ2-4; the match to TRBD1 covers 7 bases. The CDR3 contains 15 residues. In germline, CDR1 is SGHRS, CDR2 YFSETQ. With V trimmed by 4 bases and J by 6 bases, 10 bases remained unmatched. The CDR3 nucleotides read TGCGCCAGCAGCACAGGGGACGTAGGAGGAAACATTCAGTACTTC. Translation gives CASSTGDVGGNIQYF.